The rows below give T cell receptor beta chains drawn from one sample of a study of T cell responses to AZD1222 COVID-19 vaccine. Data came from immunoSEQ multiplex PCR; TCRdb stores just in-frame clones and leaves some out. The sample shows fewer than 150,000 clones, 89% of them seen only once. Here the sequenced sample was peripheral blood, taken 28 days after the second AZD1222 dose. The source is an adult who received the AZD1222 COVID-19 vaccine. Both conserved end residues are part of each CDR3. D genes are given only for firm matches. Rows may omit the clone size; those that give it use once, few, many or a size class.

V	J	size	D	CDR3	DNA
TRBV5-1	TRBJ1-1	NA	TRBD1	CASSLAGGLTEAFF	TGCGCCAGCAGCTTGGCAGGGGGACTCACTGAAGCTTTCTTT
TRBV3-1/TRBV3-2	TRBJ2-7	NA	NA	CASSPRGVRYEQYF	TGTGCCAGCAGCCCCCGCGGTGTGCGGTACGAGCAGTACTTC
TRBV5-1	TRBJ1-4	NA	NA	CASSSSPSEANEKLFF	TGCGCCAGCAGCTCTAGTCCCTCGGAAGCTAATGAAAAACTGTTTTTT
TRBV30	TRBJ1-5	NA	NA	CAWSSSGSNQPQHF	TGTGCCTGGAGCTCTTCCGGGAGCAATCAGCCCCAGCATTTT
TRBV6-2/TRBV6-3	TRBJ2-2	once	NA	CASSYPSSGGWTGELFF	TGTGCCAGCAGTTACCCCTCGTCGGGGGGCTGGACCGGGGAGCTGTTTTTT
TRBV10-1	TRBJ2-2	NA	TRBD1	CASSEDRAPNTGELFF	TGCGCCAGCAGTGAAGACAGGGCTCCGAACACCGGGGAGCTGTTTTTT
TRBV11-3	TRBJ2-1	NA	NA	CASSQGGSTYNEQFF	TGTGCCAGCAGCCAAGGGGGGTCGACCTACAATGAGCAGTTCTTC
TRBV18	TRBJ2-3	NA	NA	CASSPYTDTQYF	TGTGCCAGCTCACCATACACAGATACGCAGTATTTT
TRBV18	TRBJ1-6	once	NA	CASSSGGTDSPLHF	TGTGCCAGCTCGTCGGGGGGGACGGATTCACCCCTCCACTTT
TRBV9	TRBJ2-1	NA	NA	CASSARRDTGIVNEQFF	TGTGCCAGCAGCGCGCGCCGGGACACGGGTATAGTGAATGAGCAGTTCTTC
TRBV30	TRBJ1-1	once	TRBD1	CAWNSGGAEAFF	TGTGCCTGGAACTCAGGGGGCGCGGAAGCTTTCTTT
TRBV19	TRBJ1-1	NA	NA	CASSPALDTEAFF	TGTGCCAGTAGCCCCGCTCTGGACACTGAAGCTTTCTTT
TRBV5-1	TRBJ1-2	NA	TRBD1	CASSISGTGANYGYTF	TGCGCCAGCAGCATTTCCGGGACAGGGGCTAACTATGGCTACACCTTC
TRBV5-1	TRBJ1-5	NA	NA	CASSPDSNQPQHF	TGCGCCAGCAGCCCGGACAGCAATCAGCCCCAGCATTTT
TRBV5-1	TRBJ2-3	NA	NA	CASSLGLEVHTDTQYF	TGCGCCAGCAGCCTCGGACTGGAAGTACACACAGATACGCAGTATTTT
TRBV29-1	TRBJ2-1	NA	TRBD1	CSSQGGQGMDEQFF	TGCAGCTCTCAGGGGGGACAGGGTATGGATGAGCAGTTCTTC
TRBV18	TRBJ1-5	NA	NA	CASSPSINQPQHF	TGTGCCAGCTCACCGTCCATTAATCAGCCCCAGCATTTT
TRBV5-1	TRBJ2-7	NA	NA	CASSVWPDSYEQYF	TGCGCCAGCAGCGTTTGGCCTGATTCCTACGAGCAGTACTTC
TRBV10-1	TRBJ2-7	NA	TRBD2	CASSALAGGRYEQYF	TGCGCCAGCAGCGCACTAGCGGGAGGAAGGTACGAGCAGTACTTC
TRBV7-3	TRBJ2-1	once	NA	CASSPGTYNEQFF	TGTGCCAGCAGCCCCGGGACCTACAATGAGCAGTTCTTC
TRBV30	TRBJ1-4	NA	NA	CAWSVSEKLFF	TGTGCCTGGAGTGTGAGTGAAAAACTGTTTTTT
TRBV3-1/TRBV3-2	TRBJ1-4	NA	NA	CASSPGLSATNEKLFF	TGTGCCAGCAGCCCCGGTTTAAGCGCAACTAATGAAAAACTGTTTTTT
TRBV30	TRBJ1-5	NA	NA	CAWSSSGNQPQHF	TGTGCCTGGAGTTCGTCGGGGAATCAGCCCCAGCATTTT
TRBV3-1/TRBV3-2	TRBJ2-7	NA	TRBD2	CASRPGGEPYEQYF	TGTGCCAGCAGGCCCGGGGGGGAGCCCTACGAGCAGTACTTC
TRBV5-1	TRBJ2-3	NA	TRBD1	CASSLATGVDTQYF	TGCGCCAGCAGCTTAGCGACAGGGGTAGATACGCAGTATTTT
TRBV30	TRBJ1-3	NA	NA	CAWSERASGNTIYF	TGTGCCTGGAGTGAGCGGGCCTCTGGAAACACCATATATTTT
TRBV6-5	TRBJ1-2	once	NA	CASHPLRKINYGYTF	TGTGCCAGCCACCCGCTAAGGAAGATTAACTATGGCTACACCTTC
TRBV5-1	TRBJ2-3	NA	NA	CASSLVLGRSTDTQYF	TGCGCCAGCAGCTTGGTTCTCGGGAGATCCACAGATACGCAGTATTTT
TRBV19	TRBJ1-5	NA	NA	CASSRTVNSNQPQHF	TGTGCCAGTAGCCGGACAGTCAATAGCAATCAGCCCCAGCATTTT
TRBV30	TRBJ2-7	NA	NA	CAWSPGQLEYEQYF	TGTGCCTGGAGCCCCGGACAGCTTGAGTACGAGCAGTACTTC
TRBV7-2	TRBJ2-7	NA	NA	CASSLEGPYEQYF	TGTGCCAGCAGCTTAGAAGGGCCCTACGAGCAGTACTTC
TRBV6-5	TRBJ1-6	NA	TRBD1	CASRLDRGFSPLHF	TGTGCCAGCAGGCTAGACAGGGGTTTCTCACCCCTCCACTTT
TRBV20-1	TRBJ1-4	NA	TRBD1	CSASVDRGEKLFF	TGCAGTGCTAGTGTGGACAGGGGTGAAAAACTGTTTTTT
TRBV18	TRBJ1-5	NA	NA	CASSKQDQPQHF	TGTGCCAGCTCAAAACAGGATCAGCCCCAGCATTTT
TRBV29-1	TRBJ2-3	NA	TRBD2	CSVAPAASGGDTQYF	TGCAGCGTGGCCCCGGCGGCTAGCGGCGGGGATACGCAGTATTTT
TRBV9	TRBJ1-2	NA	NA	CASSLDRREGNGYTF	TGTGCCAGCAGCTTAGACCGCCGGGAAGGGAATGGCTACACCTTC
TRBV27	TRBJ1-2	NA	NA	CASSWGEGNYGYTF	TGTGCCAGCAGTTGGGGAGAGGGTAACTATGGCTACACCTTC
TRBV7-2	TRBJ1-5	NA	NA	CASSPSVEQPQHF	TGTGCCAGCAGCCCGTCGGTTGAACAGCCCCAGCATTTT
TRBV5-6	TRBJ1-1	NA	NA	CASTLMNTEAFF	TGTGCCAGCACCCTGATGAACACTGAAGCTTTCTTT
TRBV7-3	TRBJ2-3	NA	TRBD2	CASRPPSGGSKQYF	TGTGCCAGCAGACCACCTAGCGGGGGCTCGAAGCAGTATTTT
TRBV18	TRBJ2-3	NA	NA	CASSPQGSDTQYF	TGTGCCAGCTCACCACAAGGTTCAGATACGCAGTATTTT
TRBV5-1	TRBJ2-1	NA	TRBD2	CASSSALAGGRDEQFF	TGCGCCAGCAGCTCTGCCCTAGCGGGGGGGCGGGATGAGCAGTTCTTC
TRBV5-1	TRBJ1-3	few	NA	CASSLGQARNTIYF	TGCGCCAGCAGCTTAGGACAAGCTCGGAACACCATATATTTT
TRBV5-1	TRBJ1-2	NA	NA	CASSVGPINYGYTF	TGCGCCAGCAGCGTGGGACCGATTAACTATGGCTACACCTTC
TRBV3-1/TRBV3-2	TRBJ2-1	NA	TRBD2	CASSPRLAGGIMAEQFF	TGTGCCAGCAGCCCAAGACTAGCGGGGGGGATAATGGCTGAGCAGTTCTTC
TRBV2	TRBJ1-1	once	NA	CASSVNAGTEAFF	TGTGCCAGCAGTGTGAACGCGGGGACTGAAGCTTTCTTT
TRBV29-1	TRBJ2-7	NA	TRBD1	CSVATGGNEQYF	TGCAGCGTTGCGACAGGGGGCAACGAGCAGTACTTC
TRBV10-1	TRBJ1-1	NA	TRBD1	CASSRDRVLGEAFF	TGCGCCAGCAGCCGTGACAGGGTCCTCGGTGAAGCTTTCTTT
TRBV19	TRBJ1-2	NA	NA	CASSIGGNNGYTF	TGTGCCAGTAGTATAGGGGGCAACAATGGCTACACCTTC
TRBV4-2	TRBJ1-2	NA	NA	CASSPTFWARDGYTF	TGTGCCAGCAGCCCGACGTTTTGGGCACGGGATGGCTACACCTTC
TRBV20-1	TRBJ1-6	NA	NA	CSASIQGPYNSPLHF	TGCAGTGCTAGTATACAGGGACCCTATAATTCACCCCTCCACTTT
TRBV6-1	TRBJ2-2	NA	NA	CASSESQKGTGELFF	TGTGCCAGCAGTGAGAGCCAGAAAGGGACCGGGGAGCTGTTTTTT
TRBV4-1	TRBJ1-1	NA	TRBD1	CASSQGQGAGTEAFF	TGCGCCAGCAGCCAGGGACAGGGCGCGGGCACTGAAGCTTTCTTT
TRBV19	TRBJ1-2	NA	NA	CASSMGRAVNYGYTF	TGTGCCAGTAGTATGGGCAGGGCCGTTAACTATGGCTACACCTTC